This TCR beta chain was profiled in a study of T cell repertoires in cytomegalovirus infection. The table lists this clonotype with many counts. Its antigen is not known. TCRdb ran MiXCR on the reads and lists one entry per CDR3 protein. The profile shows some 940,000 distinct CDR3 sequences, around 32% of them singletons. The CDR3 is 20 amino acids. Trimming at V came to 3 bases and at J to 2 bases, leaving 18 bases not matched to a gene. Germline V gene data show CDR1 as SGHVS and CDR2 as FNYEAQ. J is TRBJ2-3 and V is TRBV7-6; 9 bases line up with TRBD1. The starting material was cultured CD8+ T cells from PBMCs, obtained from culture after CMV antigen stimulation. The sequence was collected from a human donor in good health (CMV status not recorded). Some clones in this sample may be carry-over from other donors' samples. DNA for the CDR3: TGTGCCAGCAGCTTTCGACAGGGGGTCGTCGGATATTCGGCCACAGATACGCAGTATTTT. Translating gives CASSFRQGVVGYSATDTQYF.